This TCR beta chain was found in a study of blood T cells in healthy people across ages. Germline CDR1 is SGDLS and CDR2 is YYNGEE. Trimming removed 2 bases from V and 5 bases from J; junction bases left unmatched: 1. CDR3 size: 13 residues. Total RNA was isolated from each sample in quantities of at least 6 micrograms. This clonotype was observed at least ten times. Next came a second PCR, run for about 6 to 11 cycles, which used a sample-barcoded 5' primer along with a J-beta primer mix. TCRdb re-called the 5' RACE reads through MiXCR, storing one row per CDR3 protein. Seen here are around 1,000,000 distinct CDR3 sequences, approximately 26% observed once, and the top ten hold approximately 0.79%. The sample was also reused in another study, on T cells of mothers and their children. That study reports: The study recruited a few healthy Caucasian mothers and their six children as donors.

This clonotype was sampled from a girl aged 2 to 10 in good health. The chain carries TRBV9 and TRBJ2-4; 7 bases align to TRBD1. The sequencing sample was made of blood. In nucleotides, the CDR3 is TGTGCCAGCAGCGTGGGACAGCAAAACATTCAGTACTTC. Amino acids: CASSVGQQNIQYF.